This T cell receptor (beta chain) was identified during a study of T cell responses to AZD1222 COVID-19 vaccine. V lost 5 bases to trimming and J lost 0 bases, with 8 bases between them. The germline CDR1 and CDR2 sequences are MDHEN and SYDVKM. This CDR3 spans 15 amino acids. Measured with immunoSEQ multiplex PCR; TCRdb has only the in-frame clones, and not every one. The data show 100,000 to 150,000 clones, 75% to 95% seen once. This sequence was found in an adult who received the MenACWY meningococcal vaccine as a control. The specimen was peripheral blood, collected 28 days after the second dose of the MenACWY control vaccine. This rearrangement joins TRBV28 to TRBJ2-6; no reliable D call. CDR3 DNA sequence: TGTGCCAGCAGTCCTCTCCACTCTGGGGCCAACGTCCTGACTTTC. This translates into CASSPLHSGANVLTF.